Sequencing of this T cell receptor (beta chain) was carried out in a study of blood T cells in healthy people across ages. A second PCR, run for about 7 to 11 cycles, used a sample-barcoded 5' primer plus a J-beta primer mix. TCRdb redid the calling of the 5' RACE reads with MiXCR, one entry per CDR3 protein. The sample records some 700,000 distinct CDR3 sequences, about 42% being singletons. Trimming removed 4 bases from V and 5 bases from J, with 23 bases in between. CDR3 size: 18 residues. Germline-derived CDR1 and CDR2 are SEHNR and FQNEAQ (reference sequence). This TCR was recovered from a woman aged 55 to 70 in good health. Sequencing was done on a sample of blood. This chain connects TRBV7-9 to TRBJ1-4; D is uncertain. The CDR3 region is CASSSPVGLFVTNEKLFF. The CDR3 bases are TGTGCCAGCAGCTCACCTGTCGGGCTTTTTGTAACCAATGAAAAACTGTTTTTT.